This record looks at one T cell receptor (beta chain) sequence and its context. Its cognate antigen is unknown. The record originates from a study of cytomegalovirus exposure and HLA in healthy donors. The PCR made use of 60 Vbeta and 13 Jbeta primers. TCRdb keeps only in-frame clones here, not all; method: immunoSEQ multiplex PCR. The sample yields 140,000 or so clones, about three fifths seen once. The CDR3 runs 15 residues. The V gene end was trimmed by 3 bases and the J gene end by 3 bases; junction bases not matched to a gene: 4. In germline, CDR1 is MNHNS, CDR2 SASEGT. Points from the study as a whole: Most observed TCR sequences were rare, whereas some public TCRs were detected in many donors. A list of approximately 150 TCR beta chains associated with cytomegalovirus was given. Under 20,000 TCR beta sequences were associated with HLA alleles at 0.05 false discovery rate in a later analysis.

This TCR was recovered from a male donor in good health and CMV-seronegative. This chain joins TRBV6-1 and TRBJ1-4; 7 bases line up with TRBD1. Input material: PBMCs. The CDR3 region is CASSDDGTANEKLFF. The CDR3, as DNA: TGTGCCAGCAGTGATGACGGGACAGCTAATGAAAAACTGTTTTTT.